This T cell receptor beta chain was recorded in a study of cytomegalovirus exposure and HLA in healthy donors. Donors showed nominal health when sampled, although they likely had unrecorded immune exposures. Of note for this clone: Its antigen is unidentified.

Study-wide results and caveats: A later analysis showed HLA-associated TCR beta chains outstripping equally common others in clonal expansion. TCR beta chain V- and J-gene trimming was linked, in a later analysis, to a missense variant in DCLRE1C.

This PCR relied on a set of 60 Vbeta primers and 13 Jbeta primers. Some clones are missing from TCRdb's copy, which holds only in-frame ones; the method was immunoSEQ multiplex PCR. The table records about 160,000 clones, 65% to 85% of them present only once. The sample comprised PBMCs. The receptor's source is a male donor in good health and CMV-seropositive.

The CDR3 loop reads CASSEAYRGNQPQHF. The CDR3, as DNA: TGTGCCAGCAGTGAAGCTTACAGGGGAAACCAGCCCCAGCATTTT. The chain joins TRBV2 to TRBJ1-5; 7 bases match TRBD1. The germline V gene encodes CDR1 SNHLY and CDR2 FYNNEI. Trimming at V came to 0 bases and at J to 7 bases, leaving 6 bases not matched to a gene. The CDR3 is 15 amino acids. Based on the CDR3 plus reference TRBV2 and TRBJ1-5, the full variable domain is EPEVTQTPSHQVTQMGQEVILRCVPISNHLYFYWYRQILGQKVEFLVSFYNNEISEKSEIFDDQFSVERPDGSNFTLKIRSTKLEDSAMYFCASSEAYRGNQPQHFGDGTRLSIL.